Listed here are 10 T cell receptor beta chains from one sample, sequenced in a study of T-cell memory formation after mild COVID-19. Each CDR3 protein is one row after TCRdb ran MiXCR on the 5' RACE reads. This sample has 200,000 to 300,000 distinct CDR3 sequences; roughly 10% occur once, and the top ten carry around a fifth. The sequenced sample consisted of PBMCs or a T cell subset sorted from them (not recorded which). These TCRs come from a man between 18 and 35 years old who had mild COVID-19 (a few samples of this study predate the infection). Cell type and time point are not known.

This clonotype has a count of ten or more. The chain has TRBV7-2 and TRBJ1-1; unclear D gene. Germline values: CDR1 SGHTA, CDR2 FQGNSA. With 2 bases removed from V and 6 bases from J, the gap between germline ends came to 13 bases. The CDR3 is 14 residues long. This chain's CDR3 is CASSLYWSDAEAFF. Here the CDR3 DNA reads TGTGCCAGCAGCTTATATTGGTCAGACGCTGAAGCTTTCTTT.

There are many counts of this clonotype. The rearrangement uses TRBV24-1 and TRBJ1-1; D is uncertain. V was clipped by 4 bases and J by 5 bases, with 10 bases between them. The CDR3 contains 13 residues. Germline V CDR1 and CDR2: KGHDR, SFDVKD. CDR3 residues: CATSEPGGTEAFF. Here the CDR3 DNA reads TGTGCCACCAGTGAGCCAGGAGGGACTGAAGCTTTCTTT.

The chain employs TRBV6-2 or TRBV6-3 and TRBJ1-5; D perhaps matches TRBD1 (5 bases). The CDR3 has 14 residues. Trimming left V 5 bases short and J 7 bases short, with 15 bases between. Per germline, CDR1 MNHEY and CDR2 SVGEGT. The CDR3 spells CASSQGPRSQPQHF. CDR3 DNA sequence: TGTGCCAGCAGTCAGGGTCCCCGATCCCAGCCCCAGCATTTT.

This clonotype was found a few times. For the CDR3, the DNA is TGTGCCAGCAGCCTGGGGGAATCCGAGCAGTACTTC. Amino acids: CASSLGESEQYF. This chain connects TRBV3-1 to TRBJ2-7; D assignment may be TRBD1 or TRBD2 (5 bases each). V shed 4 bases and J shed 6 bases, with 10 bases lying between them. Germline assignment: CDR1 LGHDT and CDR2 YNNKEL (reference sequence). This CDR3 has 12 amino acids.

The V gene is TRBV12-3 or TRBV12-4, the J gene TRBJ1-5, with no clear D. The CDR3 consists of 14 residues. V was trimmed by 3 bases and J by 5 bases, leaving 11 bases between them. The CDR3 DNA sequence: TGTGCCAGCAGTTTTATTGGGGTTGATCAGCCCCAGCATTTT. This codes for CASSFIGVDQPQHF.

This clonotype was recorded a few times. The rearrangement joins TRBV15 to TRBJ2-3, with 12 bases aligning to TRBD2. Germline V gene lookup returns CDR1 LNHNV and CDR2 YYDKDF (reference sequence). V was pared by 0 bases and J by 6 bases, with 1 base of the junction left unmatched. There are 15 residues in the CDR3. CDR3 nucleotides: TGTGCCACCAGCAGAGACCTAGCGGGGGGGGATACGCAGTATTTT. It encodes CATSRDLAGGDTQYF.

This rearrangement joins TRBV9 to TRBJ1-6, with a weak D call TRBD1 (6 bases). Germline CDR1 reads SGDLS; CDR2 reads YYNGEE. Trimming cost V 3 bases and J 9 bases, with 19 bases left between them. The CDR3 covers 16 residues. The CDR3 sequence: CASSATDSAGASPLHF. The CDR3 DNA sequence: TGTGCCAGCAGCGCAACGGACAGCGCGGGGGCTTCACCCCTCCACTTT.

This clonotype was recorded a few times. CDR3 coding DNA: TGTGCCAGCGGGCGGCGGGGGGCAGATGAAGCTTTCTTT. This sequence encodes CASGRRGADEAFF. This rearrangement joins TRBV5-6 to TRBJ1-1, with D maybe TRBD1 (6 bases). The germline V gene has CDR1 SGHDT and CDR2 YYEEEE. The CDR3 consists of 13 residues. Between the trimmed V and J ends, which lost 7 bases and 7 bases, there was a span of 17 bases. The full variable domain, completed using reference TRBV5-6 and TRBJ1-1, is DAGVTQSPTHLIKTRGQQVTLRCSPKSGHDTVSWYQQALGQGPQFIFQYYEEEERQRGNFPDRFSGHQFPNYSSELNVNALLLGDSALYLCASGRRGADEAFFGQGTRLTVV.

This clonotype was recorded many times. The J gene is TRBJ2-5, the V gene TRBV20-1; 12 positions agree with TRBD2. V lost 6 bases to trimming and J lost 0 bases; unmatched junction nucleotides: 5. Germline values: CDR1 DFQATT, CDR2 SNEGSKA (reference sequence). This CDR3 has 15 amino acids. The CDR3 protein is CSARRLAGDQETQYF. The CDR3 DNA sequence: TGCAGTGCGCGAAGACTAGCGGGGGACCAAGAGACCCAGTACTTC.

This clonotype has just a few counts. The CDR3 region has the DNA TGCGCCAGCAGCTTCTTACAAGACACTGAAGCTTTCTTT. It encodes CASSFLQDTEAFF. The gene calls are TRBV5-1 and TRBJ1-1; D is undetermined. The CDR3 extends over 13 amino acids. Germline V gene sequence: CDR1 SGHRS, CDR2 YFSETQ. Trimming stripped 2 bases from V and 3 bases from J, with 8 bases between.